Detailed here is one TCR beta chain. A much larger clone lies a single base off, so this may be a read error. RNA was extracted from bulk tissue without any cell sorting. The source of the sample is a study of tumor and adjacent non-tumor tissue in lung cancer. A modified ARM-PCR protocol with three rounds of nested PCR amplified TCRbeta. One entry per CDR3 protein results from TCRdb running MiXCR on the multiplex PCR reads. Seen here are over 130,000 distinct CDR3 sequences, 66% observed once, and the top ten hold around a sixth. Germline CDR1 reads SQVTM; CDR2 reads ANQGSEA. The CDR3 sequence is 13 residues long.

The chain is built from TRBV29-1 and TRBJ2-2, with D perhaps matching TRBD1 (6 bases). The TCR comes from a man aged 60-69 years with small cell lung cancer. The sequenced sample was lung tumor tissue. The CDR3 reads CSVESGDTGELSF. Written as DNA, the CDR3 is TGCAGCGTTGAGTCAGGGGACACCGGGGAGCTGTCTTTT.